Presented here are 30 T cell receptor delta chains from one specimen sequenced in a study of Vδ1+ human thymocytes. No antigen has been identified for these receptors. Overall study results and limits: In the thymus, TRG and TRD repertoires looked highly polyclonal with Gaussian CDR3 lengths.

The template was reverse-transcribed extracted RNA. The CDR3 regions were amplified by multiplex PCR from V-gene primers to a constant-region primer. TCRdb re-called clones from the multiplex PCR reads using CATT. The table has some 27,000 delta-chain clones, 7.4% seen once. Source material: Vdelta1+ gamma-delta thymocytes from the thymus. Subset denoted: FACS-sorted CD3+ TCRalphabeta- TCRVdelta1+ TCRVdelta2- thymocytes. The receptors here all came from a girl under three years old who had congenital heart surgery.

This clone was counted between two and nine times. The chain links TRDV1 to TRDJ1; tentatively, D is TRDD2 or TRDD3 (6 bases each). This CDR3 comprises 19 residues. CDR1 and CDR2 from the germline V gene are TSWWSYY and QGS. V was cut by 0 bases and J by 5 bases, with 25 bases left in between. CDR3 amino acids: CALGELLPRGMGVQDKLIF. CDR3 nucleotide sequence: TGTGCTCTTGGGGAACTCCTTCCCCGAGGGATGGGGGTGCAAGATAAACTCATCTTT.

There is no V gene call, and the J gene is TRDJ1; TRDD3 reflects the table's D call only, with no check against the DNA. The length of the CDR3 is 17 residues. CDR3 nucleotides: TGTGCTCTTGGGGAACTTCAGGGCCGGGGGGGGATAGGGGTGCTCATCTTT. Translated, it gives CALGELQGRGGIGVLIF.

This clone appeared a few times. The V call is TRDV1, the J call TRDJ1; a weak D match, TRDD2 (7 bases). The germline gives CDR1 TSWWSYY, CDR2 QGS. This CDR3 has 18 residues. Between the trimmed V and J ends, which lost 0 bases and 0 bases, there was a span of 17 bases. The CDR3 DNA is TGTGCTCTTGGGGAACTAGGTTTCCTACGGGGGAACACCGATAAACTCATCTTT. This codes for CALGELGFLRGNTDKLIF.

This rearrangement joins TRDV1 to TRDJ1; no firm D call. This CDR3 spans 15 amino acids. V dropped 4 bases and J dropped 1 base, with 13 bases sitting between them. Germline lookup yields CDR1 TSWWSYY and CDR2 QGS. The CDR3: CALGATRKITDKLIF. The DNA of the CDR3 is TGTGCTCTTGGGGCAACCCGGAAGATCACCGATAAACTCATCTTT.

The V gene is TRDV1, the J gene TRDJ1; 9 bases are shared with TRDD2. The CDR3 length is 25 residues. Germline CDR1 and CDR2: TSWWSYY and QGS. V gave up 4 bases and J gave up 0 bases; unmatched junction bases: 33. CDR3 bases: TGTGCTCTTGGGGTTCCCTTCCTACGATCTCTGTCCGGGGGTATACGCGTATTGGACACCGATAAACTCATCTTT. Protein product: CALGVPFLRSLSGGIRVLDTDKLIF.

The J gene was reported as TRDJ1; the V gene went uncalled; TRDD3 is taken as the D call from the table, unchecked against the DNA. The CDR3 has 19 residues. The CDR3 region has the DNA TGTGCTCTTGGGGCCGTTTACCCTGGGGGATATTCTTACACCGATAAACTCATCTTT. Amino acid sequence: CALGAVYPGGYSYTDKLIF.

This chain connects TRDV1 to TRDJ1, with D perhaps assigned TRDD2 or TRDD3 (5 bases each). The CDR3 extends over 23 amino acids. Trimming left V 1 base short and J 0 bases short, with 33 bases between. CDR1 is TSWWSYY, CDR2 QGS, per germline. CDR3 coding DNA: TGTGCTCTTGGGGAACGTGGCCCCCATTCCTCCGGGGCTGCCTGGGAACACACCGATAAACTCATCTTT. This sequence encodes CALGERGPHSSGAAWEHTDKLIF.

This clone was found a few times. The chain carries TRDV1 and TRDJ1; D may be TRDD2 (5 bases). CDR3 length: 17 residues. CDR1 is TSWWSYY and CDR2 is QGS in the germline V gene. Trimming removed 2 bases from V and 0 bases from J, with 16 bases in between. DNA for the CDR3: TGTGCTCTTGGGGAATTGGGCTTCCAGTCGTACACCGATAAACTCATCTTT. Its translation is CALGELGFQSYTDKLIF.

A few counts support this clone. The chain uses TRDV1 and TRDJ1, with D perhaps TRDD3 (6 bases). The germline V and J ends were trimmed by 1 base and 2 bases, with 23 bases remaining between them. The CDR3 consists of 19 residues. Per germline, CDR1 TSWWSYY and CDR2 QGS. DNA of the CDR3: TGTGCTCTTGGGGAACCCAGATTCGGGGGGAGCAGAAGAACCGATAAACTCATCTTT. This encodes CALGEPRFGGSRRTDKLIF.

This clone was picked up a small number of times. The rearrangement uses TRDV1 and TRDJ1; D may match TRDD2 or TRDD3 (6 bases each). Germline V CDR1 and CDR2: TSWWSYY, QGS. The V end was cut by 1 base, the J end by 10 bases, with 40 bases between. The CDR3 has 22 residues. CDR3 coding DNA: TGTGCTCTTGGGGAACGACGACCTTCCGGGGAGAGGGGATCCGCCCGCGCGATAAGACTCATCTTT. Translating gives CALGERRPSGERGSARAIRLIF.

This clone was seen only a few times. V and J are TRDV1 and TRDJ1; possibly TRDD3 for D (7 bases). The ends were cut back, 3 bases at V and 1 base at J, with 24 bases in the middle. The germline V gene has CDR1 TSWWSYY and CDR2 QGS. The CDR3 totals 19 residues. The CDR3: CALGDVFLRTGARTDKLIF. CDR3 nucleotides: TGTGCTCTTGGGGACGTCTTCCTTAGGACTGGGGCCCGCACCGATAAACTCATCTTT.

The J gene is TRDJ1, the V gene TRDV1; 7 positions agree with TRDD3. CDR3 length: 19 residues. Trimming removed 4 bases from V and 0 bases from J; junction bases left unmatched: 17. Germline assignment: CDR1 TSWWSYY and CDR2 QGS. CDR3 coding DNA: TGTGCTCTTGGGGTCCTTTATGGTGGCTGGGGGTCTTACACCGATAAACTCATCTTT. It codes for CALGVLYGGWGSYTDKLIF.

This rearrangement joins TRDV1 to TRDJ1; TRDD3 matches 10 bases. V trimming: 5 bases; J trimming: 3 bases; junction bases outside the gene matches: 15. Germline V CDR1 and CDR2: TSWWSYY, QGS. CDR3 length: 18 amino acids. This CDR3 reads CALGSIPVLGDEADKLIF. The CDR3 coding sequence is TGTGCTCTTGGGTCAATCCCGGTACTGGGGGATGAGGCCGATAAACTCATCTTT.

The chain recombines TRDV1 with TRDJ1; perhaps TRDD3 as D (6 bases). Germline V gene sequence: CDR1 TSWWSYY, CDR2 QGS. Trimming took 4 bases from V and 0 from J, leaving 15 bases between them. CDR3 length equals 16 residues. DNA for the CDR3: TGTGCTCTTGGGGTGCGCCCTGGGGCATACACCGATAAACTCATCTTT. It codes for CALGVRPGAYTDKLIF.

In the case of this clone: An end of the junction does not agree with germline; a read error may underlie this. V usage is TRDV1 and J usage is TRDJ1; D may be TRDD2 (7 bases). Germline V gene sequence: CDR1 TSWWSYY, CDR2 QGS. This CDR3 has 20 amino acids. CDR3 in amino acids: CALGEPWGPSLGMGSDNLIF. CDR3 nucleotide sequence: TGTGCTCTTGGGGAACCGTGGGGGCCTTCCTTAGGTATGGGGTCCGATAATCTCATCTTT.

This clone was counted only a few times. The V and J genes are TRDV1 and TRDJ1, with D uncertain. V shed 0 bases and J shed 0 bases, with 17 bases lying between them. Germline CDR1 TSWWSYY, CDR2 QGS. CDR3 size: 18 residues. In DNA form, the CDR3 reads TGTGCTCTTGGGGAACTGGCTCCATTAAGCTCTAACACCGATAAACTCATCTTT. This gives the protein CALGELAPLSSNTDKLIF.

This clone turned up a few times. The V gene is TRDV1, the J gene TRDJ1, with D perhaps TRDD3 (6 bases). The CDR3 covers 20 residues. V was cut by 2 bases and J by 0 bases, with 25 bases left in between. In germline, CDR1 is TSWWSYY, CDR2 QGS. The CDR3 here is CALGESDPSDGGQYTDKLIF. CDR3 DNA sequence: TGTGCTCTTGGGGAATCCGATCCTAGCGATGGGGGTCAGTACACCGATAAACTCATCTTT.

As to this clone: One end of the junction does not line up with germline, which may come from a read error. The chain couples TRDV1 to TRDJ1; 8 bases are a match to TRDD3. The germline V gene has CDR1 TSWWSYY and CDR2 QGS. The CDR3 runs to 17 residues. The CDR3 region is CAPGELEGYAATDKLIF. CDR3 in DNA: TGTGCTCCTGGGGAACTTGAGGGATACGCGGCCACCGATAAACTCATCTTT.

This clone was seen more than once but under ten times. The chain joins TRAV29/DV5 to TRDJ1; 8 nucleotides align to TRDD3. Germline CDR1 reads NSMFDY; CDR2 reads ISSIKDK. This CDR3 contains 17 residues. V shed 0 bases and J 8 bases; nucleotides not matched to a gene: 18. In DNA, the CDR3 is TGTGCAGCAAGCGACTTTGTGCTTATCCTCACTGGGGGGAAACTCATCTTT. This sequence encodes CAASDFVLILTGGKLIF.

Note on this clone: One end of the junction fails to match germline, which may point to a read error. Other DNA sequences in this sample translate to the same CDR3. The chain has TRDV1 and TRDJ1; weak D call: TRDD3 (6 bases). Germline CDR1 TSWWSYY, CDR2 QGS. This CDR3 has 14 residues. The CDR3 sequence: CALGDLSYTDKLIF. CDR3 nucleotides: TGTGCCCTTGGGGATTTGTCGTACACCGATAAACTCATCTTT.

This clone has only a few counts. The chain is built from TRDV1 and TRDJ1, with 7 bases lining up with TRDD2. V gave up 2 bases and J gave up 0 bases; unmatched junction bases: 12. There are 18 residues in the CDR3. The germline gives CDR1 TSWWSYY, CDR2 QGS. The CDR3 protein is CALGETFLRDPYTDKLIF. The CDR3 nucleotides read TGTGCTCTTGGGGAAACCTTCCTCCGGGACCCGTACACCGATAAACTCATCTTT.

No call was made for the V gene; the J gene is TRDJ1; the table's D call, TRDD3, has no DNA check behind it. The CDR3 runs to 15 residues. Written as DNA, the CDR3 is TGTGCTCTTGGGGAACGTTCTGTAAGCGCCGATAAACTCATCTTT. Protein: CALGERSVSADKLIF.

This sequence joins TRDV1 and TRDJ1; D ambiguous. V lost 1 base, J lost 0 bases, and 9 bases lay in between. Germline V lookup: CDR1 TSWWSYY, CDR2 QGS. The CDR3 covers 15 residues. The CDR3 here is CALGEQPVNTDKLIF. In DNA, the CDR3 is TGTGCTCTTGGGGAACAGCCCGTCAACACCGATAAACTCATCTTT.

The rearrangement joins TRDV1 to TRDJ1; no firm D call. CDR1 is TSWWSYY, CDR2 QGS, per germline. Trimming removed 2 bases from V and 3 bases from J, with 28 bases in between. The CDR3 length is 20 residues. CDR3 sequence reads: CALGEGKREEPGADADKLIF. The CDR3 DNA follows: TGTGCTCTTGGGGAAGGAAAGAGGGAGGAACCCGGGGCTGACGCCGATAAACTCATCTTT.

This clone was found a few times. The chain employs TRDV1 and TRDJ1; 9 bases align to TRDD3. Germline trimming cut 1 base from V and 7 bases from J; bases unmatched to any gene: 13. Germline lookup yields CDR1 TSWWSYY and CDR2 QGS. There are 17 residues in the CDR3. This CDR3 reads CALGERNYVTGGAKLIF. CDR3 in DNA: TGTGCTCTTGGGGAACGGAACTACGTCACTGGGGGAGCTAAACTCATCTTT.

The table lists this clone with a few counts. The chain recombines TRDV1 with TRDJ1; a possible D gene is TRDD2 (5 bases). The CDR3 runs 19 residues. Trimming removed 0 bases at V and 0 bases at J, with 20 bases between. CDR1 TSWWSYY and CDR2 QGS come from the germline V gene. CDR3 sequence (DNA): TGTGCTCTTGGGGAACTAACCTACGCCCATCAACAGTACACCGATAAACTCATCTTT. Amino acids: CALGELTYAHQQYTDKLIF.

V and J are TRDV1 and TRDJ1, with 9 bases that match TRDD2. Germline CDR1 is TSWWSYY and CDR2 is QGS. CDR3 length: 23 residues. V lost 0 bases to trimming and J lost 6 bases; unmatched junction nucleotides: 29. CDR3 residues: CALGELTNLPTLGILLAQYKLIF. DNA of the CDR3: TGTGCTCTTGGGGAACTCACCAACCTTCCTACTTTAGGGATACTGCTTGCCCAGTATAAACTCATCTTT.

The table lists this clone with a few counts. V gene TRDV1 combines with J gene TRDJ1; no definite D call. The germline gives CDR1 TSWWSYY, CDR2 QGS. The CDR3 covers 15 residues. Trimming shortened V by 1 base and J by 2 bases, and 11 bases separated the two germline ends. As DNA, the CDR3 is TGTGCTCTTGGGGAACCCTCCCCCGGGACCGATAAACTCATCTTT. It is translated as CALGEPSPGTDKLIF.

This clone was seen a handful of times. The chain combines TRDV1 with TRDJ1, with D unclear. Trimming took 4 bases from V and 10 from J, leaving 25 bases between them. The germline CDR1 and CDR2 sequences are TSWWSYY and QGS. This CDR3 comprises 16 residues. This CDR3 is CALGGLANSGPFGLIF. CDR3 DNA: TGTGCTCTTGGGGGACTTGCTAATTCGGGCCCTTTCGGACTCATCTTT.

This clone has only a few counts. A junction boundary mismatches the germline segment, possibly from a read error. V gene TRDV1 combines with J gene TRDJ1; TRDD3 matches at 9 bases. The CDR3 contains 21 residues. CDR1 and CDR2 (germline): TSWWSYY, QGS. The CDR3 spells CALGEQALPFGGYHFSDKLIF. The CDR3 nucleotides are TGTGCCCTTGGGGAACAGGCCCTACCCTTTGGGGGATATCACTTCTCCGATAAACTCATCTTT.